This T cell receptor beta chain was sequenced in a study of regulatory T cells in long-lasting Graves disease. With regard to this clonotype: As yet, its antigen is unknown.

HTBI primers from iRepertoire and Arm-PCR of CDR3 regions yielded the TCR beta libraries. TCRdb ran MiXCR on the multiplex PCR reads and lists one entry per CDR3 protein. The sample includes 450,000 to 700,000 distinct CDR3 sequences, 13% of them seen just once. Regarding time point: newly diagnosed GD, antithyroid drugs for less than 3 months. Preparation of the TCR library used RNA extracted from PBMCs. The V end lost 1 base, the J end lost 5 bases, and 14 bases lay between the germline ends. The CDR3 has 15 residues. Germline V lookup: CDR1 LGHDT, CDR2 YNNKEL (reference sequence). Study results and limitations: TRBV28, TRBJ1-2 and TRBJ2-5 were segments that persistent disease favored.

Another study also made use of these data, one on T cells in Graves' hyperthyroidism and ophthalmopathy. That publication notes: Calling Graves' hyperthyroidism stable meant ophthalmopathy did not progress within 18 months. The study used the HTBI primer set for a first-round RT-PCR of the TCR CDR3.

The sequence derives from a man aged 25 to 40 with Graves disease. Material: peripheral blood mononuclear cells (PBMCs), obtained at new diagnosis, from a patient treated with antithyroid drugs. The chain couples TRBV3-1 to TRBJ2-5; D possibly corresponds to TRBD2 (5 bases). For the CDR3, the DNA is TGTGCCAGCAGCCAAGCTGCGGGTCCTCGGGAGACCCAGTACTTC. It yields the protein CASSQAAGPRETQYF.